This passage covers 25 T cell receptor beta chains from one sample sequenced in a study of CD8+ T cells in alopecia areata. The authors extracted RNA and reverse transcribed it into cDNA as the sequencing template. Here immunoSEQ multiplex PCR was the method, and the copy in TCRdb shows in-frame clones only, minus some. The table includes roughly 100,000 clones, 55% detected once. Sequencing used CD4+ T cells sorted from blood. Every receptor here comes from a human donor in good health.

The chain links TRBV29-1 to TRBJ2-5; TRBD1 agrees at 9 bases. Germline-derived CDR1 and CDR2 are SQVTM and ANQGSEA. V shed 4 bases and J 4 bases; nucleotides not matched to a gene: 16. The CDR3 runs 17 residues. In nucleotides, the CDR3 is TGCAGCGTTGCACTCGGACAGGGGACCAGATGGGGAGAGACCCAGTACTTC. This encodes CSVALGQGTRWGETQYF.

The chain recombines TRBV5-1 with TRBJ2-6; TRBD1 or TRBD2 may be the D gene (5 bases each). CDR3 length: 17 residues. CDR1 is SGHRS, CDR2 YFSETQ, per germline. V was trimmed by 1 base and J by 0 bases, leaving 11 bases between them. CDR3 nucleotides: TGCGCCAGCAGCTTGCCGGGACGCAGCTCTGGGGCCAACGTCCTGACTTTC. It encodes CASSLPGRSSGANVLTF.

The chain recombines TRBV28 with TRBJ1-1, with 8 bases that match TRBD1. This CDR3 is built from 14 residues. CDR1 and CDR2 from the germline V gene are MDHEN and SYDVKM. Losses at the gene ends were 2 bases for V and 8 bases for J; bases not matched to a gene: 7. DNA for the CDR3: TGTGCCAGCAGTTTACCCCCTGGACAGGGAGAAGCTTTCTTT. Protein: CASSLPPGQGEAFF.

The chain combines TRBV30 with TRBJ2-1; 8 nucleotides agree with TRBD2. This CDR3 region has 17 residues. V lost 0 bases to trimming and J lost 7 bases; unmatched junction nucleotides: 14. In germline, CDR1 is GTSNPN, CDR2 SVGIG (reference sequence). The CDR3 loop reads CAWSVEGYSGVINEQFF. The CDR3 DNA is TGTGCCTGGAGTGTAGAAGGTTATAGCGGGGTAATAAATGAGCAGTTCTTC. Drawing the rest from reference TRBV30 and TRBJ2-1, the complete variable domain is SQTIHQWPATLVQPVGSPLSLECTVEGTSNPNLYWYRQAAGRGLQLLFYSVGIGQISSEVPQNLSASRPQDRQFILSSKKLLLSDSGFYLCAWSVEGYSGVINEQFFGPGTRLTVL.

With regard to this clone: A junction boundary mismatches the germline segment, possibly from a read error. The chain uses TRBV7-7 and TRBJ1-1; TRBD1 matches 8 bases. In germline, CDR1 is SSHAT, CDR2 FNYEAQ (reference sequence). CDR3 length equals 17 residues. In DNA form, the CDR3 reads TGTGCTAGCAGCTTAGTCGAGGACAGGGAGTCGGGCACTGAAGCTTTCTTT. Protein sequence: CASSLVEDRESGTEAFF.

The genes are TRBV30 and TRBJ1-4; D is unresolved. CDR3 length: 16 amino acids. Germline loops: CDR1 GTSNPN, CDR2 SVGIG (reference sequence). Deletions cut 0 bases from V and 6 bases from J, with 17 bases between. For the CDR3, the DNA is TGTGCCTGGAGTGTAGCGCGAAGGAGGAGACATGAAAAACTGTTTTTT. Amino acids: CAWSVARRRRHEKLFF.

This clone has only one observation. This sequence joins TRBV5-1 and TRBJ2-3; the D gene is possibly TRBD1 (6 bases). The CDR3 length is 13 residues. Germline V lookup: CDR1 SGHRS, CDR2 YFSETQ. The V and J ends lost 10 bases and 2 bases respectively, with 14 bases between them. As DNA, the CDR3 is TGCGCCTCTCGGGACACCGACACAGATACGCAGTATTTT. Protein sequence: CASRDTDTDTQYF.

The chain couples TRBV30 to TRBJ2-7; 11 nucleotides agree with TRBD2. The ends lost 4 bases at V and 6 bases at J; junction bases unmatched: 14. CDR1 is GTSNPN and CDR2 is SVGIG in the germline V gene (reference sequence). The CDR3 spans 16 residues. In DNA, the CDR3 is TGTGCCTGGACAGGGGCTAGCGGGGGGAGGGACCTCGAGCAGTACTTC. Its protein is CAWTGASGGRDLEQYF.

The chain recombines TRBV29-1 with TRBJ1-2; 7 nucleotides line up with TRBD1. V lost 6 bases to trimming and J lost 8 bases; unmatched junction nucleotides: 9. Per the germline V gene, CDR1 is SQVTM and CDR2 is ANQGSEA. This CDR3 comprises 12 residues. The CDR3 sequence is CSVYTGDNGYTF. The CDR3 DNA sequence: TGCAGCGTCTACACAGGGGACAACGGCTACACCTTC.

The rearrangement joins TRBV7-3 to TRBJ2-5; 8 nucleotides align to TRBD2. In germline, CDR1 is SGHTA, CDR2 FQGTGA. Trimming removed 0 bases from V and 2 bases from J; junction bases left unmatched: 8. There are 17 residues in the CDR3. The CDR3 loop is CASSLTLTSGLQETQYF. The CDR3 DNA follows: TGTGCCAGCAGCTTAACCTTAACTAGCGGCCTTCAAGAGACCCAGTACTTC.

V gene TRBV5-1 combines with J gene TRBJ2-2; a weak D match, TRBD1 (6 bases). Trimming took 0 bases from V and 0 from J, leaving 12 bases between them. Germline CDR1 reads SGHRS; CDR2 reads YFSETQ. This CDR3 is built from 17 residues. CDR3 residues: CASSLGHRDTNTGELFF. In DNA form, the CDR3 reads TGCGCCAGCAGCTTGGGCCACAGGGATACGAACACCGGGGAGCTGTTTTTT.

This chain links TRBV6-6 with TRBJ2-7; 10 bases line up with TRBD2. The CDR3 loop spans 16 amino acids. V gave up 0 bases and J gave up 4 bases; unmatched junction bases: 6. CDR1 MNHNY and CDR2 SVGAGI come from the germline V gene (reference sequence). CDR3 sequence reads: CASSYSVAGGSYEQYF. CDR3 nucleotide sequence: TGTGCCAGCAGTTACTCGGTAGCGGGGGGTTCTTACGAGCAGTACTTC.

V usage is TRBV29-1 and J usage is TRBJ1-1; D call uncertain. Germline CDR1 reads SQVTM; CDR2 reads ANQGSEA. Trimming cost V 7 bases and J 5 bases, with 14 bases left between them. This CDR3 is 12 amino acids long. CDR3 nucleotide sequence: TGCAGCGGTCGGTGGGGTAAAACTGAAGCTTTCTTT. Its protein product is CSGRWGKTEAFF.

This sequence joins TRBV29-1 and TRBJ1-5, with D perhaps matching TRBD1 (5 bases). V was cut by 4 bases and J by 6 bases, with 16 bases left in between. The CDR3 totals 14 residues. CDR1 is SQVTM and CDR2 is ANQGSEA in the germline V gene. The CDR3 here is CSVGEGSGRQPQHF. The CDR3 region has the DNA TGCAGCGTTGGGGAGGGGTCAGGGCGTCAGCCCCAGCATTTT. The complete variable domain, with remaining parts taken from reference TRBV29-1 and TRBJ1-5, reads SAVISQKPSRDICQRGTSLTIQCQVDSQVTMMFWYRQQPGQSLTLIATANQGSEATYESGFVIDKFPISRPNLTFSTLTVSNMSPEDSSIYLCSVGEGSGRQPQHFGDGTRLSIL.

This clone has only a few counts. The chain joins TRBV5-4 to TRBJ2-2; D tentatively fits TRBD1 or TRBD2 (6 bases each). The CDR3 loop spans 16 amino acids. CDR1 is SGHNT, CDR2 YYREEE, per germline (reference sequence). V was cut by 4 bases and J by 1 base, with 14 bases left in between. CDR3 nucleotide sequence: TGTGCCAGCAGCCCCCTTGGGGGGCGGAACACCGGGGAGCTGTTTTTT. Translating it yields CASSPLGGRNTGELFF.

This rearrangement joins TRBV30 to TRBJ2-7; 11 positions agree with TRBD1. Germline trimming cut 4 bases from V and 2 bases from J; bases unmatched to any gene: 4. This CDR3 is 14 amino acids long. The germline CDR1 and CDR2 sequences are GTSNPN and SVGIG (reference sequence). Here the CDR3 reads CAWNRDRGTYEQYF. The CDR3 DNA reads TGTGCCTGGAACCGGGACAGGGGGACCTACGAGCAGTACTTC.

This chain links TRBV30 with TRBJ2-1; TRBD2 is a possible D gene (6 bases). Trimming pared 7 bases from V and 3 bases from J, leaving 19 bases between. Germline values: CDR1 GTSNPN, CDR2 SVGIG (reference sequence). CDR3 length: 15 residues. Here the CDR3 reads CAFKRVPLCYNEQFF. The CDR3 nucleotides are TGTGCCTTCAAGCGGGTGCCGCTCTGCTACAATGAGCAGTTCTTC.

This clone was picked up a small number of times. This chain joins TRBV29-1 and TRBJ2-7; D possibly corresponds to TRBD2 (6 bases). Trimming pared 4 bases from V and 0 bases from J, leaving 10 bases between. The V gene's germline CDR1 is SQVTM and CDR2 ANQGSEA. The CDR3 consists of 13 residues. The CDR3 region is CSVVGGTSYEQYF. The CDR3 bases are TGCAGCGTTGTGGGGGGAACCTCCTACGAGCAGTACTTC.

This chain connects TRBV10-3 to TRBJ1-6; D remains ambiguous. The V gene lost 3 bases and the J gene lost 5 bases, with 8 bases spanning the gap. Germline CDR1 ENHRY, CDR2 SYGVKD. CDR3 size: 14 residues. The CDR3 bases are TGTGCCATCAGTGACCTGAACGATAATTCACCCCTCCACTTT. Its translation is CAISDLNDNSPLHF.

Of note for this clone: Its ends do not fully match the called genes, so a read error is possible. The chain couples TRBV7-3 to TRBJ2-5, with D unresolved. CDR1 is SGHTA and CDR2 is FQGTGA in the germline V gene. This CDR3 spans 14 amino acids. DNA for the CDR3: TGTGCTAGCAGCTTAGGACCCCAGCAGGAGACCCAGTACTTC. It is translated as CASSLGPQQETQYF. Supplemented by reference TRBV7-3 and TRBJ2-5, the full variable domain reads GAGVSQTPSNKVTEKGKYVELRCDPISGHTALYWYRQSLGQGPEFLIYFQGTGAADDSGLPNDRFFAVRPEGSVSTLKIQRTERGDSAVYLCASSLGPQQETQYFGPGTRLLVL.

This sequence joins TRBV7-2 and TRBJ2-3; no reliable D call. Trimming removed 4 bases at V and 3 bases at J, with 8 bases between. The V gene's germline CDR1 is SGHTA and CDR2 FQGNSA. The CDR3 length is 13 residues. The CDR3 DNA follows: TGTGCCAGCAGCTCCCAAGTGACAGATACGCAGTATTTT. Protein: CASSSQVTDTQYF.

V and J are TRBV30 and TRBJ2-5; unclear D gene. Germline V lookup: CDR1 GTSNPN, CDR2 SVGIG (reference sequence). V lost 1 base to trimming and J lost 4 bases, with 4 bases between them. The CDR3 has 11 residues. Written as DNA, the CDR3 is TGTGCCTGGAGTGCCGGAGAGACCCAGTACTTC. Its translation is CAWSAGETQYF.

The rearrangement joins TRBV7-6 to TRBJ2-6; D unresolved. CDR3 length: 15 amino acids. Germline loops: CDR1 SGHVS, CDR2 FNYEAQ. V was trimmed by 1 base and J by 6 bases, leaving 10 bases between them. The CDR3 bases are TGTGCCAGCAGCTTAGGGGCCTCCACGGCCAACGTCCTGACTTTC. It encodes CASSLGASTANVLTF.

The gene calls are TRBV29-1 and TRBJ1-2, with 9 nucleotides matching TRBD1. Germline CDR1 is SQVTM and CDR2 is ANQGSEA. J was trimmed by 3 bases and V by 6 bases; bases with no gene match: 5. There are 13 residues in the CDR3. CDR3 in DNA: TGCAGCGTCTCGGACAGGGGCCACTATGGCTACACCTTC. It yields the protein CSVSDRGHYGYTF.

The chain couples TRBV14 to TRBJ2-5; D is tentatively TRBD1 or TRBD2 (5 bases each). Germline CDR1 SGHDN, CDR2 FVKESK. V dropped 0 bases and J dropped 8 bases, with 10 bases sitting between them. This CDR3 has 13 amino acids. The CDR3 nucleotides read TGTGCCAGCAGCCAAGATTGGGGGATTACCCAGTACTTC. Translated: CASSQDWGITQYF.